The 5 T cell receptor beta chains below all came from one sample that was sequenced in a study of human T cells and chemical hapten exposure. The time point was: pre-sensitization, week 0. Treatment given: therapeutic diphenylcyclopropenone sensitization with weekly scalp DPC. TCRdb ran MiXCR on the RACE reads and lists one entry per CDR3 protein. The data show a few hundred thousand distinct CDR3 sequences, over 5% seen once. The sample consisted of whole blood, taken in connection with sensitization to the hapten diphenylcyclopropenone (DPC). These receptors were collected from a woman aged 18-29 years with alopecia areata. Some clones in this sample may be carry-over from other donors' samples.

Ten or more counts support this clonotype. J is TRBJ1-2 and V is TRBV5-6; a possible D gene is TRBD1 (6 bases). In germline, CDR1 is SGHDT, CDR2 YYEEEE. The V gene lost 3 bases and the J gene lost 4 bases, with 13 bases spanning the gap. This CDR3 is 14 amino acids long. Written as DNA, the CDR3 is TGTGCCAGCAGCTCGGTCGACAGGTTCTATGGCTACACCTTC. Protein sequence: CASSSVDRFYGYTF.

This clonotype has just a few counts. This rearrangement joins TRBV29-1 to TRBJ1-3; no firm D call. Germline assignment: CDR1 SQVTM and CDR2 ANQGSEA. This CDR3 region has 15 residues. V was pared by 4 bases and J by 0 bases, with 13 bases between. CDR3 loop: CSVVTYTDSGNTIYF. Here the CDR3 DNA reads TGCAGCGTTGTGACCTACACCGACTCTGGAAACACCATATATTTT.

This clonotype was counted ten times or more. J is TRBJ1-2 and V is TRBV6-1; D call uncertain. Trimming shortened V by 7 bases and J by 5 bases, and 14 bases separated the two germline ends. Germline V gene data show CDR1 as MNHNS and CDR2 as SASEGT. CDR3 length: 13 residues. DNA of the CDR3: TGTGCCAGCAATTTAGACTATCCGTATGGCTACACCTTC. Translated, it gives CASNLDYPYGYTF.

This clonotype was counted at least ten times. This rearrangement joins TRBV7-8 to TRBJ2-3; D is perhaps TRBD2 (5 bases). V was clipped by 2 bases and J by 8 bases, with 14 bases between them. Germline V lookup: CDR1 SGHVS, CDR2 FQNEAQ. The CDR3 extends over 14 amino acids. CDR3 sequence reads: CASSLKGRYPTQYF. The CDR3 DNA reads TGTGCCAGCAGCTTAAAAGGGAGATATCCTACGCAGTATTTT.

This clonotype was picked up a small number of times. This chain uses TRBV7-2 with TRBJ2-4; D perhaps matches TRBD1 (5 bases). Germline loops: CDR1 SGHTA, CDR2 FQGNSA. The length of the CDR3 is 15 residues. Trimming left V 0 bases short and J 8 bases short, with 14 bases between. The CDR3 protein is CASSLAGAHLDIQYF. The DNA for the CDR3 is TGTGCCAGCAGCTTAGCAGGGGCCCACCTAGACATTCAGTACTTC.